This paragraph covers one T cell receptor (beta chain) sequence. Its target is not known. Researchers reported sorting CD4+ naive, central memory, regulatory and stem cell-like memory cells via CD45RO/CCR7/CD25/CD127/CD95/CD27. The data were taken from a study of beta chain features in type 1 diabetes. Study background: Sorted cells from all samples, numbering roughly 100 million, were examined. General study results and limits: Sequencing used cDNA, and cells with high TCR expression could therefore be over-represented. Moderate but significant shortening of TCRB CDR3s was recorded in all four CD4+ subsets from Type 1 diabetes patients.

The CDR3 has 18 amino acids. V lost 0 bases, J lost 8 bases, and 25 bases lay in between. Germline lookup yields CDR1 MGHRA and CDR2 YSYEKL. Expressed TCRB transcripts were sequenced because the entire RNA isolate underwent reverse transcription. Only in-frame clones appear in the TCRdb table, and some are missing; sequencing was by immunoSEQ multiplex PCR. The sample has roughly 340,000 clones; roughly an eighth are singletons. This clonotype originated in a woman under 30 with type 1 diabetes. The V gene is TRBV4-1, the J gene TRBJ1-2, with D possibly matching TRBD1 (5 bases). Sequencing was done on a sample of naive CD4+ T cells from blood. CDR3 loop: CASSQDPSPRDSDGGYTF. As DNA, the CDR3 is TGCGCCAGCAGCCAAGATCCCTCCCCCAGAGACAGCGATGGAGGCTACACCTTC.